A selection of T cell receptor beta chains follows, all from one sample in a study of blood T cell repertoires in COVID-19. Sequencing was performed with immunoSEQ multiplex PCR; in TCRdb, only in-frame clones are kept and a portion is missing. The sample holds fewer than 100,000 clones; 80% are singletons and the top ten take around a tenth. The sample comprised peripheral blood. The source is a woman in her 70s with acute or convalescent COVID-19. CDR3s include the opening cysteine and the closing phenylalanine or tryptophan. A D gene is named only where the DNA matches it firmly. The size entry is marked missing in some rows and otherwise reads once, few, many or a size class.

j_gene | d_gene | v_gene | abundance | len | CDR3nt | CDR3aa
TRBJ1-4 | - | TRBV7-6 | - | 16 | TGTGCCAGCAGCTTAGGTTTGGGGGCTCCTAATGAAAAACTGTTTTTT | CASSLGLGAPNEKLFF
TRBJ2-7 | TRBD2 | TRBV6-2/TRBV6-3 | - | 16 | TGTGCCAGCAGCCCTGTAGCGGGGGTACCTACCTACGAGCAGTACTTC | CASSPVAGVPTYEQYF
TRBJ1-1 | TRBD1 | TRBV6-1 | - | 16 | TGTGCCAGCAGTGAAAGAGGTGGACAGGGAAACACTGAAGCTTTCTTT | CASSERGGQGNTEAFF
TRBJ1-6 | - | TRBV7-8 | once | 16 | TGTGCCAGCAGCTTAAGCCTACCACCCAATAATTCACCCCTCCACTTT | CASSLSLPPNNSPLHF
TRBJ2-5 | TRBD1 | TRBV15 | - | 10 | TGTGCCACCAGCAGAGATACAGGGGACTTC | CATSRDTGDF
TRBJ2-5 | - | TRBV7-9 | - | 14 | TGTGCCAGCAGCTTAGGAGGAAGGCAAGAGACCCAGTACTTC | CASSLGGRQETQYF
TRBJ2-6 | - | TRBV4-1 | few | 14 | TGCGCCAGCAGCCAGAGCTCTGGGGCCAACGTCCTGACTTTC | CASSQSSGANVLTF
TRBJ1-2 | - | TRBV7-3 | - | 15 | TGTGCCAGCAGCTTTATTTCAGGGGTTAACTATGGCTACACCTTC | CASSFISGVNYGYTF
TRBJ2-1 | TRBD2 | TRBV28 | - | 17 | TGTGCCAGCAGTTTCCAGACTAGCGGGGGGGCGTGGGATGAGCAGTTCTTC | CASSFQTSGGAWDEQFF
TRBJ2-1 | - | TRBV11-3 | - | 14 | TGTGCCAGCAGCTTAGATTCAGCTAGGAATGAGCAGTTCTTC | CASSLDSARNEQFF
TRBJ2-5 | TRBD2 | TRBV6-6 | - | 15 | TGTGCCAGCAGCTCTACACTAGCGGAGCAAGAGACCCAGTACTTC | CASSSTLAEQETQYF
TRBJ2-2 | - | TRBV5-4 | few | 15 | TGTGCCAGCAGCCCGGACACCCGATCCTACGGGGAGCTGTTTTTT | CASSPDTRSYGELFF
TRBJ1-4 | - | TRBV2 | - | 14 | TGTGCCAGCCGGGACACCAGGGCTAATGAAAAACTGTTTTTT | CASRDTRANEKLFF
TRBJ1-4 | - | TRBV19 | few | 16 | TGTGCCAGTAGTACCGGACAGTATGCAACTAATGAAAAACTGTTTTTT | CASSTGQYATNEKLFF
TRBJ2-4 | TRBD2 | TRBV28 | - | 16 | TGTGCCAGCAGCACACTAGCGGGGGAGGTAAAAAACATTCAGTACTTC | CASSTLAGEVKNIQYF
TRBJ1-1 | TRBD1 | TRBV25-1 | - | 15 | TGTGCCAGCAGTCCTCAACAGGGGAAGAACACTGAAGCTTTCTTT | CASSPQQGKNTEAFF
TRBJ2-4 | - | TRBV12-2 | - | 16 | TGTGCAAGTCGTTTAAGAACAGGGGTGAGCAAAAACATTCAGTACTTC | CASRLRTGVSKNIQYF
TRBJ2-3 | - | TRBV7-8 | - | 16 | TGTGCCAGCAGCTTAGCGGCCCCCGGGTCCCCAGATACGCAGTATTTT | CASSLAAPGSPDTQYF
TRBJ2-7 | TRBD2 | TRBV9 | - | 14 | TGTGCCAGCAGCGTAGGACTAGCGGGTCACGAGCAGTACTTC | CASSVGLAGHEQYF
TRBJ1-6 | - | TRBV19 | - | 15 | TGTGCCAGTAGTCCTTTACAGGGCTTCGATTCACCCCTCCACTTT | CASSPLQGFDSPLHF
TRBJ1-6 | - | TRBV2 | - | 12 | TGTGCCAGCAGTGATCAGAATTCACCCCTCCACTTT | CASSDQNSPLHF
TRBJ2-7 | - | TRBV19 | - | 15 | TGTGCCAGTAGTATACGGGGTGGGTGGCTCGACGAGCAGTACTTC | CASSIRGGWLDEQYF
TRBJ2-6 | - | TRBV30 | - | 18 | TGTGCCTGGAGTCCCCGAGTGGGAGCCCTCTCTGGGGCCAACGTCCTGACTTTC | CAWSPRVGALSGANVLTF
TRBJ1-3 | - | TRBV3-1/TRBV3-2 | - | 18 | TGTGCCAGCAGCCAAGTCCGCCTCTCAGAAATCTCTGGAAACACCATATATTTT | CASSQVRLSEISGNTIYF
TRBJ2-1 | - | TRBV14 | - | 15 | TGTGCCAGCAGCCAAGCCGGGGGGCCTTACGGTGAGCAGTTCTTC | CASSQAGGPYGEQFF
TRBJ2-5 | - | TRBV27 | once | 13 | TGTGCCAGCAGTTTAAGCGGGCAAGAGACCCAGTACTTC | CASSLSGQETQYF
TRBJ1-1 | - | TRBV20-1 | - | 13 | TGCAGTGCAAGTCGGGGAGTGGGAACTGAAGCTTTCTTT | CSASRGVGTEAFF
TRBJ2-1 | - | TRBV7-9 | - | 14 | TGTGCCAGCGTCCCGGGACATACCTACAATGAGCAGTTCTTC | CASVPGHTYNEQFF
TRBJ1-2 | TRBD1 | TRBV9 | once | 15 | TGTGCCAGCAGCGGAGGTGGGCAGGGGGCTTCTGGCTACACCTTC | CASSGGGQGASGYTF
TRBJ2-5 | - | TRBV6-5 | - | 15 | TGTGCCAGCAGGCGAATGGGGGGTTTGGGGGAGACCCAGTACTTC | CASRRMGGLGETQYF
TRBJ2-1 | - | TRBV11-2 | - | 11 | TGTGCCAGCAGCTACTTTAGTGAGCAGTTCTTC | CASSYFSEQFF
TRBJ2-3 | - | TRBV18 | - | 13 | TGTGCCAGCTCACCACCAAACGAGGATACGCAGTATTTT | CASSPPNEDTQYF
TRBJ2-2 | TRBD1 | TRBV13 | - | 17 | TGTGCCAGCAGGGACGGAATGAAGACAGGGACGGCCGGGGAGCTGTTTTTT | CASRDGMKTGTAGELFF
TRBJ2-3 | - | TRBV5-4 | - | 13 | TGTGCCAGCAGCTTGGACAGGCCAGATACGCAGTATTTT | CASSLDRPDTQYF
TRBJ2-6 | TRBD1 | TRBV6-1 | - | 16 | TGTGCCAGCAGTGGACCGACAGGGGCTGGGGCCAACGTCCTGACTTTC | CASSGPTGAGANVLTF
TRBJ1-3 | TRBD1 | TRBV5-1 | few | 16 | TGCGCCAGCAGCCCAGGGACAGGAAACTCTGGAAACACCATATATTTT | CASSPGTGNSGNTIYF
TRBJ2-2 | - | TRBV19 | - | 15 | TGTGCCAGTAACGAAGGCGGGGTGAACACCGGGGAGCTGTTTTTT | CASNEGGVNTGELFF
TRBJ2-1 | TRBD2 | TRBV6-5 | - | 15 | TGTGCCAGCAGGCCGACTAGCGGGAGTTTCGATGAGCAGTTCTTC | CASRPTSGSFDEQFF
TRBJ1-3 | - | TRBV19 | - | 14 | TGTGCCAGTAGTGCGGACAGCCTCGGAAACACCATATATTTT | CASSADSLGNTIYF
TRBJ1-3 | - | TRBV5-4 | - | 13 | TGTGCCAGCAGCTGGGAGGCGGGAAACACCATATATTTT | CASSWEAGNTIYF
TRBJ2-7 | TRBD1 | TRBV7-9 | - | 16 | TGTGCCAGCAGCTTAACGGGACAGGGACGTACCTACGAGCAGTACTTC | CASSLTGQGRTYEQYF
TRBJ2-1 | TRBD2 | TRBV5-1 | - | 14 | TGCGCCAGCAGCTCAATAGCGGGGTACAATGAGCAGTTCTTC | CASSSIAGYNEQFF
TRBJ1-1 | - | TRBV30 | - | 11 | TGTGCCTCGGTTTCGAACACTGAAGCTTTCTTT | CASVSNTEAFF
TRBJ2-7 | - | TRBV6-5 | few | 15 | TGTGCCAGCAGTTACCAACCAGGGGGGTCCTACGAGCAGTACTTC | CASSYQPGGSYEQYF
TRBJ1-2 | TRBD1 | TRBV11-2 | - | 14 | TGTGCCAGCAGCTTAGCCCTACAGGGGAGCGGCTACACCTTC | CASSLALQGSGYTF
TRBJ2-3 | TRBD2 | TRBV19 | - | 13 | TGTGCCAGTGGACTAGCAGGCACAGATACGCAGTATTTT | CASGLAGTDTQYF